Presented here are 21 T cell receptor beta chains from one specimen sequenced in a study of CD8+ T cells in alopecia areata. Following RNA extraction, reverse transcription yielded cDNA that acted as the sequencing template. The assay was immunoSEQ multiplex PCR, and TCRdb's table has in-frame clones only and misses some. The sample includes some 150,000 clones, roughly 66% seen only once; the top ten take over 9.5%. The material was CD8+ T cells sorted from blood, obtained at week 0. The receptors shown here come from a human donor with alopecia areata.

The rearrangement joins TRBV4-2 to TRBJ2-2, with D tentatively TRBD2 (6 bases). V lost 2 bases to trimming and J lost 7 bases, with 23 bases between them. This CDR3 comprises 18 residues. CDR1 and CDR2 (germline): LGHNA, YNFKEQ. CDR3 protein: CASSQLYETSDRSGELFF. The CDR3 DNA reads TGTGCCAGCAGCCAATTGTACGAGACTAGTGATCGGAGCGGGGAGCTGTTTTTT.

The sample holds one count of this clone. CDR3 bases: TGTGCCAGCAGCTTAGCGCCGGGACAGGGGGTCAATTCACCCCTCCACTTT. The encoded protein is CASSLAPGQGVNSPLHF. The chain has TRBV7-8 and TRBJ1-6; 11 nucleotides agree with TRBD1. The CDR3 covers 17 residues. The J segment lost 7 bases and the V segment lost 0 bases, leaving 5 bases of the junction unmatched. In germline, CDR1 is SGHVS, CDR2 FQNEAQ.

V gene TRBV30 combines with J gene TRBJ1-4; D remains ambiguous. Germline V gives CDR1 GTSNPN, CDR2 SVGIG (reference sequence). Trimming removed 6 bases at V and 7 bases at J, with 15 bases between. This CDR3 spans 13 amino acids. CDR3 sequence (DNA): TGTGCCTGCCCGTCGGCCCCGGGTGAAAAACTGTTTTTT. Translating gives CACPSAPGEKLFF.

The chain links TRBV29-1 to TRBJ2-3; 11 bases map to TRBD2. CDR1 SQVTM and CDR2 ANQGSEA come from the germline V gene. The CDR3 has 15 residues. CDR3 loop: CSYSGGALGTDTQYF. The CDR3 region has the DNA TGCAGTTATAGCGGGGGGGCTTTGGGCACAGATACGCAGTATTTT.

The rearrangement links TRBV4-2 to TRBJ1-1; D unclear. The germline V and J ends were trimmed by 0 bases and 1 base, with 12 bases remaining between them. Germline-derived CDR1 and CDR2 are LGHNA and YNFKEQ. This CDR3 is 16 amino acids long. The CDR3 nucleotides read TGTGCCAGCAGCCAAGACTTCCTAAGTAAGAACACTGAAGCTTTCTTT. Translated, it gives CASSQDFLSKNTEAFF.

This chain uses TRBV19 with TRBJ2-3; 9 nucleotides match TRBD2. J lost 0 bases, V lost 1 base, and 5 bases had no gene match. CDR1 and CDR2 (germline): LNHDA, SQIVND (reference sequence). The CDR3 length is 17 residues. CDR3 loop: CASSIGGLAGSTDTQYF. The CDR3 DNA is TGTGCCAGTAGTATAGGGGGCCTAGCGGGGAGCACAGATACGCAGTATTTT.

The chain is built from TRBV6-6 and TRBJ1-5, with unresolved D. The V end was cut by 6 bases, the J end by 3 bases, with 15 bases between. Germline CDR1 reads MNHNY; CDR2 reads SVGAGI (reference sequence). This CDR3 has 15 residues. The CDR3 nucleotides read TGTGCCAGCAGCCTGGCGGGATGGGACAATCAGCCCCAGCATTTT. It encodes CASSLAGWDNQPQHF.

The chain recombines TRBV6-6 with TRBJ1-2; unclear D gene. The V end lost 7 bases, the J end lost 3 bases, and 9 bases lay between the germline ends. The CDR3 spans 12 residues. Germline V gene lookup returns CDR1 MNHNY and CDR2 SVGAGI (reference sequence). The CDR3 bases are TGTGCCAGCACCCCCGGGGACTATGGCTACACCTTC. Its translation is CASTPGDYGYTF.

The chain has TRBV5-6 and TRBJ1-1, with D perhaps matching TRBD1 (5 bases). V was cut by 4 bases and J by 4 bases, with 5 bases left in between. This CDR3 is 11 amino acids long. The germline CDR1 and CDR2 sequences are SGHDT and YYEEEE. The CDR3 bases are TGTGCCAGCAGCAGGGGCACTGAAGCTTTCTTT. This codes for CASSRGTEAFF.

The chain carries TRBV9 and TRBJ1-2; D is uncertain. CDR3 size: 12 residues. Germline CDR1 and CDR2: SGDLS and YYNGEE. Between the trimmed V and J ends, which lost 4 bases and 8 bases, there was a span of 12 bases. In nucleotides, the CDR3 is TGTGCCAGCAGCACCTGGCTTGAAGGCTACACCTTC. Amino acid sequence: CASSTWLEGYTF.

The rearrangement uses TRBV7-9 and TRBJ2-3, with D maybe TRBD1 (6 bases). V was cut by 6 bases and J by 2 bases, with 15 bases left in between. CDR1 is SEHNR, CDR2 FQNEAQ, per germline (reference sequence). The CDR3 spans 15 residues. The CDR3 region has the DNA TGTGCCAGCAGAGGAGACGACAGGAACACAGATACGCAGTATTTT. Translated: CASRGDDRNTDTQYF.

This CDR3 is CASSALSGARTDTQYF. DNA of the CDR3: TGTGCCAGCAGCGCCCTTAGCGGGGCGCGCACAGATACGCAGTATTTT. The V gene is TRBV9, the J gene TRBJ2-3; 8 bases are shared with TRBD2. Germline-derived CDR1 and CDR2 are SGDLS and YYNGEE. After removal of 3 bases from V and 1 base from J, the junction contained 7 bases not matched to a gene. The CDR3 length is 16 residues.

The chain recombines TRBV6-6 with TRBJ1-5; 8 nucleotides align to TRBD1. This CDR3 is built from 14 residues. Germline V lookup: CDR1 MNHNY, CDR2 SVGAGI (reference sequence). V dropped 6 bases and J dropped 4; count of bases not matched to a gene: 5. The CDR3 here is CASSHTGGNQPQHF. DNA for the CDR3: TGTGCCAGCAGCCACACAGGGGGAAATCAGCCCCAGCATTTT.

V and J are TRBV15 and TRBJ2-1; D possibly corresponds to TRBD1 (5 bases). The CDR3 is made up of 13 amino acids. Germline CDR1 LNHNV, CDR2 YYDKDF (reference sequence). Trimming removed 1 base at V and 8 bases at J, with 9 bases between. This chain's CDR3 is CATSRGQPDEQFF. CDR3 nucleotide sequence: TGTGCCACCAGCAGAGGACAGCCGGATGAGCAGTTCTTC. Supplemented by reference TRBV15 and TRBJ2-1, the full variable domain reads DAMVIQNPRYQVTQFGKPVTLSCSQTLNHNVMYWYQQKSSQAPKLLFHYYDKDFNNEADTPDNFQSRRPNTSFCFLDIRSPGLGDTAMYLCATSRGQPDEQFFGPGTRLTVL.

This chain uses TRBV4-1 with TRBJ1-5; D might be TRBD1 (5 bases). Deletions cut 6 bases from V and 4 bases from J, with 10 bases between. Germline assignment: CDR1 MGHRA and CDR2 YSYEKL. This CDR3 region has 13 residues. The CDR3 region is CASSEDRNQPQHF. The CDR3 DNA is TGCGCCAGCAGTGAAGACAGAAATCAGCCCCAGCATTTT.

This clone appeared once. The chain carries TRBV29-1 and TRBJ2-7, with 11 bases identical to TRBD1. The CDR3 consists of 13 residues. Germline values: CDR1 SQVTM, CDR2 ANQGSEA. V was clipped by 6 bases and J by 6 bases; unmatched bases: 7. CDR3 coding DNA: TGCAGCGTAGTAGGGACAGGGGGTCGCGAGCAGTACTTC. Protein sequence: CSVVGTGGREQYF.

This rearrangement joins TRBV9 to TRBJ2-3; no firm D call. This CDR3 comprises 12 residues. V was cut by 3 bases and J by 6 bases, with 8 bases left in between. The V gene's germline CDR1 is SGDLS and CDR2 YYNGEE. CDR3 bases: TGTGCCAGCAGCGCCCACCCGGATACGCAGTATTTT. Its protein is CASSAHPDTQYF.

CDR3 region: CAWSVSGPNQPQHF. The CDR3 region has the DNA TGTGCCTGGAGTGTTTCCGGGCCCAATCAGCCCCAGCATTTT. This chain joins TRBV30 and TRBJ1-5; D is unclear. Germline loops: CDR1 GTSNPN, CDR2 SVGIG (reference sequence). This CDR3 has 14 residues. Trimming stripped 0 bases from V and 3 bases from J, with 9 bases between.

This clone has ten or more counts. A junction end diverges from the germline sequence, so it may reflect a read error. The chain links TRBV13 to TRBJ2-2, with D hard to call. From germline, CDR1 is PRHDT and CDR2 FYEKMQ (reference sequence). The CDR3 contains 13 residues. CDR3 coding DNA: TGTGCCAGCAACTTAGGGAACACCGGGGAGCTGTTTTTT. Its translation is CASNLGNTGELFF.

This chain links TRBV6-6 with TRBJ2-7; weak D call: TRBD2 (6 bases). Germline V gene data show CDR1 as MNHNY and CDR2 as SVGAGI (reference sequence). The germline V and J ends were trimmed by 6 bases and 7 bases, with 10 bases remaining between them. CDR3 length equals 11 residues. This chain's CDR3 is CASRAGLEQYF. The CDR3, as DNA: TGTGCCAGCAGGGCGGGGTTAGAGCAGTACTTC.

The chain joins TRBV2 to TRBJ2-7; unclear D gene. Germline V lookup: CDR1 SNHLY, CDR2 FYNNEI. This CDR3 has 14 amino acids. V lost 4 bases and J lost 3, with 13 bases in between. CDR3 DNA sequence: TGTGCCAGCAGTGGGCGGCAGATCCTCTACGAGCAGTACTTC. Translating gives CASSGRQILYEQYF.